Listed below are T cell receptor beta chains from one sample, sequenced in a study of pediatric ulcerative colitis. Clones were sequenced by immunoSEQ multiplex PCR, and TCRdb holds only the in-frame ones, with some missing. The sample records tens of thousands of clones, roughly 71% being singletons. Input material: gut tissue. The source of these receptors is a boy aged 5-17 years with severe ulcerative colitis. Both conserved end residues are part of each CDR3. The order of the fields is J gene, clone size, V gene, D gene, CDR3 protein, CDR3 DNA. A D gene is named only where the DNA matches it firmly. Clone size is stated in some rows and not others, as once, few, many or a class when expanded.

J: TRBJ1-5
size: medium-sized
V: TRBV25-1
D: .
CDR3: CASARGFDQPQHF
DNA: TGTGCCAGCGCTAGGGGGTTCGATCAGCCCCAGCATTTT

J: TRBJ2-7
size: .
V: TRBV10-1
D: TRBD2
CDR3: CASSESGRGEQYF
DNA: TGCGCCAGCAGTGAGTCGGGGCGGGGGGAGCAGTACTTC

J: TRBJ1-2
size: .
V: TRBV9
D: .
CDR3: CASSVEEGPLYGYTF
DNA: TGTGCCAGCAGCGTAGAAGAGGGGCCCCTATATGGCTACACCTTC

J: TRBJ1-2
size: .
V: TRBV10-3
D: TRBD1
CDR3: CAISPGQGAGGYTF
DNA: TGTGCCATCTCACCGGGACAGGGGGCTGGTGGCTACACCTTC

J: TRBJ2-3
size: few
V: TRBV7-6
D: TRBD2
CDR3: CASSLGGLAADTQYF
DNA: TGTGCCAGCAGCTTGGGGGGACTAGCGGCAGATACGCAGTATTTT

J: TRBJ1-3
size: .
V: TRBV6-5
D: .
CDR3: CASSYSDSGNTIYF
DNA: TGTGCCAGCAGTTACTCGGACTCTGGAAACACCATATATTTT

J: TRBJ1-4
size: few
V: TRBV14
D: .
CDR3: CASSQGRGEKLFF
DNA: TGTGCCAGCAGCCAGGGGAGGGGTGAAAAACTGTTTTTT

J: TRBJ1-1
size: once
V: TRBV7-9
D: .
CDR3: CASSLGDPGMNTEAFF
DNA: TGTGCCAGCAGCTTAGGGGACCCTGGGATGAACACTGAAGCTTTCTTT

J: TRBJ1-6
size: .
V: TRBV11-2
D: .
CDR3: CASSPPGDRNSPLHF
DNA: TGTGCCAGCAGCCCCCCAGGGGATCGGAATTCACCCCTCCACTTT

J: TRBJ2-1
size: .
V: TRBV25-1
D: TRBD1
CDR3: CASSEESGQDNEQFF
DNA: TGTGCCAGCAGTGAAGAATCCGGACAGGACAATGAGCAGTTCTTC

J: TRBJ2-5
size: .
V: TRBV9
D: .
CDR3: CASSVGQAGETQYF
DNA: TGTGCCAGCAGCGTAGGGCAGGCGGGGGAGACCCAGTACTTC

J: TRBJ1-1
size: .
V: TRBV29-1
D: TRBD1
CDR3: CSVHRGRDTEAFF
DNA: TGCAGCGTCCACAGGGGCCGGGACACTGAAGCTTTCTTT

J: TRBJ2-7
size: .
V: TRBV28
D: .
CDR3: CASSLFGTWEQYF
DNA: TGTGCCAGCAGTTTATTCGGCACTTGGGAGCAGTACTTC

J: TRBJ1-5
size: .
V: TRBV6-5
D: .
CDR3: CASSYSSRSNQPQHF
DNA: TGTGCCAGCAGTTACTCGAGCAGGAGCAATCAGCCCCAGCATTTT

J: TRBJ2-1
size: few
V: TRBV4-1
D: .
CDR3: CASSQDSGQIMDEQFF
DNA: TGCGCCAGCAGCCAAGATTCAGGACAGATTATGGATGAGCAGTTCTTC

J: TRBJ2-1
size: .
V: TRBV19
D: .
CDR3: CASSTGTKVHEQFF
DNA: TGTGCCAGTAGTACCGGGACAAAGGTACATGAGCAGTTCTTC

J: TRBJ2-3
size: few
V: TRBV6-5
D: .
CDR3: CASSSEGSRTDTQYF
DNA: TGTGCCAGCAGTTCAGAGGGGTCCCGCACAGATACGCAGTATTTT

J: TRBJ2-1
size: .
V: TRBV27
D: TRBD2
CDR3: CASGSLAGGLVVQFF
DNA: TGTGCCAGCGGGAGTCTAGCGGGGGGACTTGTGGTGCAGTTCTTC

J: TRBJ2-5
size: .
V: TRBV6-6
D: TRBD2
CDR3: CASSQREQETQYF
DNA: TGTGCCAGCAGTCAGCGGGAGCAAGAGACCCAGTACTTC

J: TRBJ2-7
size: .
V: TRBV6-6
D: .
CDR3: CASSYSTSGRGEQYF
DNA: TGTGCCAGCAGTTACTCGACTTCGGGGCGCGGGGAGCAGTACTTC

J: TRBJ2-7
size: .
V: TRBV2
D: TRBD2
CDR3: CASSVQRGPYEQYF
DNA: TGTGCCAGCAGTGTCCAGCGGGGCCCCTACGAGCAGTACTTC

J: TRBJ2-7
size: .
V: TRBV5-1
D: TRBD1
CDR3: CASSSGQGYEQYF
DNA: TGCGCCAGCAGCTCTGGACAGGGCTACGAGCAGTACTTC

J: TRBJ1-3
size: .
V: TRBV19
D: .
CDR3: CASTPRQGRGNTIYF
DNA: TGTGCCAGTACCCCTCGCCAGGGGCGAGGAAACACCATATATTTT

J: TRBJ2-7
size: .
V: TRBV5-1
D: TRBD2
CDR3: CASSSGTSGTSYEQYF
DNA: TGCGCCAGCAGCTCTGGGACTAGCGGAACTTCCTACGAGCAGTACTTC

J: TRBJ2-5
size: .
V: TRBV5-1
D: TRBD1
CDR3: CASTRLTGGRETQYF
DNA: TGCGCCAGCACCCGCCTCACAGGGGGCAGAGAGACCCAGTACTTC

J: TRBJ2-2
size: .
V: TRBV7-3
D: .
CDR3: CASSSLGRGYTGELFF
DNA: TGTGCCAGCAGCTCTCTCGGCAGGGGTTACACCGGGGAGCTGTTTTTT

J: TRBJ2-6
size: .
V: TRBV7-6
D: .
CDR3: CASRLGPSGANVLTF
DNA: TGTGCCAGCAGACTCGGCCCCTCTGGGGCCAACGTCCTGACTTTC

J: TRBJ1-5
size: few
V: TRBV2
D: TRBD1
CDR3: CASRKIGTGLDQPQHF
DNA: TGTGCCAGCAGAAAAATAGGGACAGGTTTGGATCAGCCCCAGCATTTT

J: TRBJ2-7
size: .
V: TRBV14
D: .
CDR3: CASSLMGGRYEQYF
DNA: TGTGCCAGCAGCCTGATGGGGGGTCGCTACGAGCAGTACTTC

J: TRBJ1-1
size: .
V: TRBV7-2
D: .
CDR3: CASSSYVRSTEAFF
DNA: TGTGCCAGCAGCTCCTATGTGCGTAGCACTGAAGCTTTCTTT

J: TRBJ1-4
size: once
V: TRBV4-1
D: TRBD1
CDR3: CASGKQGNNEKLFF
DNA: TGCGCCAGCGGAAAACAGGGGAATAATGAAAAACTGTTTTTT